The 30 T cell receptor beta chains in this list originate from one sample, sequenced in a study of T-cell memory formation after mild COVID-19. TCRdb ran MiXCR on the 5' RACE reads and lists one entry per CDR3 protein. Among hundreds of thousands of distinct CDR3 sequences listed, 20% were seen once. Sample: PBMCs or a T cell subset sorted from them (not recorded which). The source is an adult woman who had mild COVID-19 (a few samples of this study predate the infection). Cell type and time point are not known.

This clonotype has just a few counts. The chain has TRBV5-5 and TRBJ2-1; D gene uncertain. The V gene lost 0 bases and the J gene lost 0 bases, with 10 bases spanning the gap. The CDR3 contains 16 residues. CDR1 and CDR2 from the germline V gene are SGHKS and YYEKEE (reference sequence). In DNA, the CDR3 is TGTGCCAGCAGCTTGGATCCGGCTAGCTCCTACAATGAGCAGTTCTTC. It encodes CASSLDPASSYNEQFF. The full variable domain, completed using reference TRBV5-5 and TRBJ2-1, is DAGVTQSPTHLIKTRGQQVTLRCSPISGHKSVSWYQQVLGQGPQFIFQYYEKEERGRGNFPDRFSARQFPNYSSELNVNALLLGDSALYLCASSLDPASSYNEQFFGPGTRLTVL.

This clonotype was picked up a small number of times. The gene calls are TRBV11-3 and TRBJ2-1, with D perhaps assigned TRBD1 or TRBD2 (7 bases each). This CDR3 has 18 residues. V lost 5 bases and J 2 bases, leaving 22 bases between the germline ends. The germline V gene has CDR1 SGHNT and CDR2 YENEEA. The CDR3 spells CASSPRPDRAGAYNEQFF. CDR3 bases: TGTGCCAGCAGCCCTCGCCCCGACAGGGCGGGGGCCTACAATGAGCAGTTCTTC.

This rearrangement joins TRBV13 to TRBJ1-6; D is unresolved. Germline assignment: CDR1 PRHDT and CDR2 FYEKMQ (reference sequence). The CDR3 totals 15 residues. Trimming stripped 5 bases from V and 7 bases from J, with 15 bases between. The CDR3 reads CASSLRWGDNSPLHF. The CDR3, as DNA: TGTGCCAGCAGCCTCCGGTGGGGTGACAATTCACCCCTCCACTTT.

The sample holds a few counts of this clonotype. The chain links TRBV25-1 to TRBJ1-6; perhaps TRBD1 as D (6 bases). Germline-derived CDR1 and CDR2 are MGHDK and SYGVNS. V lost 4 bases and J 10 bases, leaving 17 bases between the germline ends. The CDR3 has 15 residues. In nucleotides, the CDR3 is TGTGCCAGCAGTGCCTTGGGAGCGGGGGGCTCACCCCTCCACTTT. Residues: CASSALGAGGSPLHF.

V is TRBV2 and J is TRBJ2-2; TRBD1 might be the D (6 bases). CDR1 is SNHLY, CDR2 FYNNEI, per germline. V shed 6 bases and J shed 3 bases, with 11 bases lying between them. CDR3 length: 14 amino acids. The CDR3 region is CASSANRDTGELFF. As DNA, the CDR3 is TGTGCCAGCAGCGCCAACAGGGACACCGGGGAGCTGTTTTTT.

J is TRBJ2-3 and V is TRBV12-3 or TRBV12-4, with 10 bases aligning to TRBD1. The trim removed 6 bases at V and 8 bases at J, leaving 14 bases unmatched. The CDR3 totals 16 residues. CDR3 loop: CASRGQTGGLGITQYF. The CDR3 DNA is TGTGCCAGCAGGGGACAGACAGGGGGCCTAGGGATTACGCAGTATTTT.

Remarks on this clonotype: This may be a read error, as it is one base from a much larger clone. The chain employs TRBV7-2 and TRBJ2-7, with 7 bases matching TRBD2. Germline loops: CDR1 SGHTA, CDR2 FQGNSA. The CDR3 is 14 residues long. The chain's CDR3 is CASRPPSGTYERYF. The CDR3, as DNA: TGTGCCAGCAGGCCTCCGAGCGGGACCTACGAGCGGTACTTC.

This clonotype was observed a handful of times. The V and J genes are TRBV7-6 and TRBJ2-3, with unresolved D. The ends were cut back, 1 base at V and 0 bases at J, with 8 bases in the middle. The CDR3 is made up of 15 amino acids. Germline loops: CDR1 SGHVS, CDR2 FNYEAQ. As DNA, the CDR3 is TGTGCCAGCAGCTTAGGATGGGTTAGCACAGATACGCAGTATTTT. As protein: CASSLGWVSTDTQYF.

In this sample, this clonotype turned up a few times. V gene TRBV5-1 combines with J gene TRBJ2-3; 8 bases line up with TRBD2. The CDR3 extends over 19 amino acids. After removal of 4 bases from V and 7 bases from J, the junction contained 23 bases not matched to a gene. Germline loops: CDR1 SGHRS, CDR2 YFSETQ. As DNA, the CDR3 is TGCGCCAGCAGCCATTTGCGGCGGGAGGTGGGGCCACCTCGATATACGCAGTATTTT. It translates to CASSHLRREVGPPRYTQYF.

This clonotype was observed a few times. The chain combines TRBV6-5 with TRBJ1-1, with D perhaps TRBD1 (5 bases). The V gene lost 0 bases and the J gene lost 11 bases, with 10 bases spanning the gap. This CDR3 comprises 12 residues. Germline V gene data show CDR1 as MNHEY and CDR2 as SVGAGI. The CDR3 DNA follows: TGTGCCAGCAGTTACTCGGACCCAGGGGCTTTCTTT. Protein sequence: CASSYSDPGAFF.

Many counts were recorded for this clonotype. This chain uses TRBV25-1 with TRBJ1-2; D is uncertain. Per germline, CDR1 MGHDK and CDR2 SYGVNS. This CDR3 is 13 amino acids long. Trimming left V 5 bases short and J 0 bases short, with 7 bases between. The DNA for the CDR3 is TGTGCCAGCAGTCCCATCGCTAACTATGGCTACACCTTC. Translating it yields CASSPIANYGYTF.

CDR3 DNA: TGTGCCTGGAGTTCCCTAACTAGCGGGGGCTACAATGAGCAGTTCTTC. This encodes CAWSSLTSGGYNEQFF. This rearrangement joins TRBV30 to TRBJ2-1; TRBD2 agrees at 11 bases. The CDR3 has 16 amino acids. V dropped 2 bases and J dropped 3; count of bases not matched to a gene: 6. Germline loops: CDR1 GTSNPN, CDR2 SVGIG (reference sequence).

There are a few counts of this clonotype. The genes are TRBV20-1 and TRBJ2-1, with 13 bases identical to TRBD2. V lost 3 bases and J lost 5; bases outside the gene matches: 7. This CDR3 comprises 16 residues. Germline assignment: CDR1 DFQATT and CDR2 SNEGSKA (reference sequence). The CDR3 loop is CSASVRGLAGNNEQFF. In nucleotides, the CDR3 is TGCAGTGCTAGTGTAAGGGGACTAGCGGGGAACAATGAGCAGTTCTTC.

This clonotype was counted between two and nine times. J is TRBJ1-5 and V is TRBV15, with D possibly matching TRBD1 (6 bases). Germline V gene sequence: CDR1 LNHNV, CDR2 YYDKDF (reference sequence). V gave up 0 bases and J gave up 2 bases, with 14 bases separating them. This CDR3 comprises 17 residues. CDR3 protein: CATSREGRGSGNQPQHF. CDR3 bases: TGTGCCACCAGCAGAGAGGGCAGGGGAAGTGGCAATCAGCCCCAGCATTTT.

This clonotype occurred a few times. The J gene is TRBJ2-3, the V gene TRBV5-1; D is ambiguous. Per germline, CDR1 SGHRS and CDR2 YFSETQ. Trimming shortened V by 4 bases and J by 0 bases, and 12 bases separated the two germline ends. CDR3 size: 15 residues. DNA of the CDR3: TGCGCCAGCAGCCCCCCCGTCGGTAGCACAGATACGCAGTATTTT. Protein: CASSPPVGSTDTQYF.

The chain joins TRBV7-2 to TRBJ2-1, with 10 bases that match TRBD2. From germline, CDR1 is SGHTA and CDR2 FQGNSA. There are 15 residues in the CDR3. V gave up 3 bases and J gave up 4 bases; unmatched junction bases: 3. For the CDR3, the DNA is TGTGCCAGCAGCTTCATAGCGGGAGGTTACAATGAGCAGTTCTTC. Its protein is CASSFIAGGYNEQFF.

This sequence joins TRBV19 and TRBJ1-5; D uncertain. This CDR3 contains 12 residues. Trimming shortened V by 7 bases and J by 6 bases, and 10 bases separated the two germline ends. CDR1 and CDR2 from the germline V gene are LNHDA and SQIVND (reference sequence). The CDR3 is CASTIWGQPQHF. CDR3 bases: TGTGCCAGTACCATTTGGGGTCAGCCCCAGCATTTT.

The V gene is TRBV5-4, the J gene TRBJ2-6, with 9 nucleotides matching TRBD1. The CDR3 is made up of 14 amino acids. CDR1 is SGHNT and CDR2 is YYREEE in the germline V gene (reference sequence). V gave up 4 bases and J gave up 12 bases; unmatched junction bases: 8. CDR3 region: CASSPRTGVAVLTF. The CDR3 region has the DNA TGTGCCAGCAGCCCGAGGACAGGGGTGGCCGTCCTGACTTTC.

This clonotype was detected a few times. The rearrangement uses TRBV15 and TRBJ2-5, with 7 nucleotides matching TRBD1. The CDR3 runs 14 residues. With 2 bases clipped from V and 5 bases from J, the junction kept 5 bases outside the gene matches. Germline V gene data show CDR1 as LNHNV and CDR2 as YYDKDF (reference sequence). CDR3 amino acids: CATSRRQGYETQYF. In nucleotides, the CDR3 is TGTGCCACCAGCAGACGACAGGGTTACGAGACCCAGTACTTC.

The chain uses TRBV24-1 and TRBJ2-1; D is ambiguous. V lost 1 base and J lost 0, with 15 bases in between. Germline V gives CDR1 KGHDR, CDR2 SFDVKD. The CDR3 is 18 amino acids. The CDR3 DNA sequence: TGTGCCACCAGTGATTTTCCCCAAGAAAATCCCTCCTACAATGAGCAGTTCTTC. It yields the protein CATSDFPQENPSYNEQFF.

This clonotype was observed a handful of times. The CDR3 DNA reads TGTGCCAGCAGTGAGGGTAAGGGGGTTAAGCAGTACTTC. This translates into CASSEGKGVKQYF. V is TRBV27 and J is TRBJ2-7; perhaps TRBD1 as D (6 bases). Trimming stripped 5 bases from V and 8 bases from J, with 16 bases between. This CDR3 contains 13 residues. CDR1 and CDR2 (germline): MNHEY, SMNVEV (reference sequence).

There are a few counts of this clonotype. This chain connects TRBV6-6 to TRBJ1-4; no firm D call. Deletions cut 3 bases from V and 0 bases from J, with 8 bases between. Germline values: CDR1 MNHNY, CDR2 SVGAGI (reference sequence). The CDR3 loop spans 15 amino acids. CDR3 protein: CASSYRRTTNEKLFF. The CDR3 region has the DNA TGTGCCAGCAGTTATAGGAGAACAACTAATGAAAAACTGTTTTTT.

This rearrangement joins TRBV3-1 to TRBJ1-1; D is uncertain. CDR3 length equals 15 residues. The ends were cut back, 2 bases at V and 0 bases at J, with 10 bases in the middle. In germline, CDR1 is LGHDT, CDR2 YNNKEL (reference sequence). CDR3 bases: TGTGCCAGCAGCCAAATGTGGGGAATGAACACTGAAGCTTTCTTT. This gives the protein CASSQMWGMNTEAFF.

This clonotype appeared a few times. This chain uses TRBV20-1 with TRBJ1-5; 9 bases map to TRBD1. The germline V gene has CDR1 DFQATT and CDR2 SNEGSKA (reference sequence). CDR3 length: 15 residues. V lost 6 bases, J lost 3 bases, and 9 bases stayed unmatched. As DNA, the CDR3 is TGCAGTGCCTCTAGACAGGGGGTCTACAATCAGCCCCAGCATTTT. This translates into CSASRQGVYNQPQHF.

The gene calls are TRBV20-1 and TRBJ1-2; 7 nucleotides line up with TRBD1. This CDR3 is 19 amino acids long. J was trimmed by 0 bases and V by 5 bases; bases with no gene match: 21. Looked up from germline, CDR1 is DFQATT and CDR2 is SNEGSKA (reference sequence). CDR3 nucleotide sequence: TGCAGTGCTCGATCTGGACAGGATGTTCTTCGAATGCCTAACTATGGCTACACCTTC. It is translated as CSARSGQDVLRMPNYGYTF.

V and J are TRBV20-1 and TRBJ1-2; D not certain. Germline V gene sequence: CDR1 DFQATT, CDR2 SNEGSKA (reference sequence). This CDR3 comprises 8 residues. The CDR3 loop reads CSGVGYTF. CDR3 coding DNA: TGCAGCGGGGTTGGCTACACCTTC.

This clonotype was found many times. This chain's CDR3 is CSVDLEGRYEQYF. DNA of the CDR3: TGCAGCGTTGACTTGGAAGGACGCTACGAGCAGTACTTC. The V call is TRBV29-1, the J call TRBJ2-7; D ambiguous. The CDR3 is 13 residues long. The V gene's germline CDR1 is SQVTM and CDR2 ANQGSEA. With 3 bases removed from V and 3 bases from J, the gap between germline ends came to 12 bases.

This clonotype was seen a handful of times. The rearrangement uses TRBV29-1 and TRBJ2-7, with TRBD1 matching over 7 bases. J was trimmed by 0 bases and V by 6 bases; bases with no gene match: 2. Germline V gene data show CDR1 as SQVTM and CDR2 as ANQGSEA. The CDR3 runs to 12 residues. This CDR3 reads CSVRQGSYEQYF. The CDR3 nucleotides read TGCAGCGTACGACAGGGCTCCTACGAGCAGTACTTC.

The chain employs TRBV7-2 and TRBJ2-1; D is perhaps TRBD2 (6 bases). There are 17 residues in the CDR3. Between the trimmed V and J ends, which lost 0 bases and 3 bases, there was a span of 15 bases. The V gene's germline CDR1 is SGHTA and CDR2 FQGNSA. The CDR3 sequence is CASSLASVGLFYNEQFF. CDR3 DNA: TGTGCCAGCAGCTTAGCCAGCGTGGGACTGTTCTACAATGAGCAGTTCTTC.

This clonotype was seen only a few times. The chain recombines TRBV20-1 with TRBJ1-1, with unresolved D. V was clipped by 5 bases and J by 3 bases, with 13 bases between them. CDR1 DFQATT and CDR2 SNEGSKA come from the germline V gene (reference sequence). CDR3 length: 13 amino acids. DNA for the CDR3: TGCAGTGCTGCCGGGTCGCTTTACACTGAAGCTTTCTTT. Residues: CSAAGSLYTEAFF.